Reported below is one T cell receptor beta chain. Its antigen is not known. It was with 60 Vbeta and 13 Jbeta primers that the PCR ran. Data came from immunoSEQ multiplex PCR; TCRdb stores just in-frame clones and leaves some out. The data show approximately 140,000 clones, over 70% seen once. The entry originates in a study of cytomegalovirus exposure and HLA in healthy donors. Whole-study results and caveats: In an earlier analysis, in approximately 630 donors, most V segments appeared productive either ~87% or ~30% of the time. As was reported, the HLA-A and HLA-B alleles of most subjects were accurately predicted from TCR beta sequences.

This TCR derives from a woman aged 55-70 years in good health and CMV-seropositive. The sequenced sample consisted of PBMCs.

CDR3 amino acids: CAISDRQTPGGYTF. CDR3 coding DNA: TGTGCCATCAGTGATCGACAGACCCCCGGAGGCTACACCTTC. The rearrangement links TRBV10-3 to TRBJ1-2, with D possibly matching TRBD1 (5 bases). The CDR3 is made up of 14 amino acids. Germline V CDR1 and CDR2: ENHRY, SYGVKD. Trimming pared 3 bases from V and 8 bases from J, leaving 16 bases between.